What follows is one T cell receptor (beta chain) and its context. This CDR3 spans 13 amino acids. V gave up 2 bases and J gave up 4 bases, with 5 bases separating them. Germline lookup yields CDR1 KGHSH and CDR2 LQKENI. The entry originates in a study of long-term antiretroviral therapy in people with HIV. Running of the v3.0 immunoSEQ assay took place at survey level. Repertoires were generated with immunoSEQ multiplex PCR, while TCRdb's copy carries only in-frame clones and drops some. The sample includes 20,000 to 25,000 clones, more than 75% of them seen just once. The chain is built from TRBV18 and TRBJ1-4; D is undetermined. This TCR was sampled from a man aged 18 to 35 with HIV. This sample comprised unsorted PBMCs, obtained 0.2 years before starting antiretroviral therapy. The CDR3 DNA reads TGTGCCAGCTCACCAGGGGTTAATGAAAAACTGTTTTTT. It encodes CASSPGVNEKLFF.